This T cell receptor beta chain was captured in a study of blood T cell repertoires in COVID-19 (dated by TCRdb to the early 2020s). General notes on the study: Samples covering the acute and convalescent phases of COVID-19 were provided by collaborators in the United States, Italy and Spain. The material from the prospective study consisted of cDNA or gDNA derived from T cells, B-cell-depleted T cells, or PBMCs. Deeply sampled blood TCRbeta repertoires from subjects exposed to, actively infected with, or recovered from COVID-19 were included in the dataset. The repertoires were released in a freely available public database meant as a resource for research on the immune response to SARS-CoV-2. The samples were drawn from the first 160 participants of the ongoing ImmuneRACE study and from 1,254 subjects provided by 6 global collaborators. Sample metadata almost always included a de-identified subject ID, COVID-19 status, age in years and sex. Where available, HLA class I and class II types were obtained from metadata supplied by the sample provider rather than from assay-based typing. Broad study findings and their caveats: How much clinical and demographic metadata was included differed by source and by participant, and the metadata was provided uncurated.

The immunoSEQ Assay, a bias-controlled multiplex PCR, was used to amplify TCRbeta CDR3 regions from genomic DNA. Turning to the authors' computational methods: Within the assay, amplification of reference gene primers was used to estimate how many nucleated cells each sample contained. To quantify the absolute abundance of each unique TCRbeta CDR3 rearrangement, sequence reads were collapsed and filtered. Productive Simpson clonality was computed per sample as the square root of Simpson's diversity index over productive rearrangements. Held by TCRdb, this immuneACCESS table contains in-frame sequences only and omits some clones. Under half of the omission traces to an unresolved V gene where checked; the cause of the rest is unknown. That table gives V, J and clone size, and the DNA gave D and trimming. A total of over 150,000 clones appear in this sample, more than 85% of them only once. 2% to 3% of the sample goes to the ten largest clones.

At one collaborating source in Seattle, patients were enrolled during active infection and were followed longitudinally through the course of disease. Collaborating institutions collected whole blood in K2EDTA tubes following their own protocols. Collaborator samples were shipped for TCRbeta analysis as frozen whole blood, isolated PBMCs, or DNA extracted from either sample type. The germline V gene encodes CDR1 SGHDT and CDR2 YYEEEE. The V and J ends are trimmed by 4 bases and 1 base, leaving 18 bases between them. Inclusive of the bounding cysteine and phenylalanine, the CDR3 is 17 residues long. Just CDR3 DNA is preserved here, 51 bases in frame from base 1. This clone was detected only a few times. Its specific antigen is unknown. There are no base qualities to consult, and no much larger clone falls within one base.

The receptor's source is a woman older than 75 with COVID-19, enrolled during active disease. The rearrangement joined TRBV5-6 to TRBJ1-3, with a tentative D gene TRBD1 over 5 matching bases. Sequenced material: peripheral blood. This receptor carries the CDR3 CASSLGVVGYSGNTIYF. The DNA sequence is TGTGCCAGCAGCCTGGGGGTTGTGGGCTATTCTGGAAACACCATATATTTT.